This note documents a single T cell receptor (beta chain) sequence. This sample is drawn from a study of T cells in Graves' hyperthyroidism and ophthalmopathy. Amplified TCR beta CDR3 regions came from RNA transcripts. A set of HTBI primers served as the primers for a first-round RT-PCR of the TCR CDR3. TCRdb reprocessed the multiplex PCR reads with MiXCR, giving one entry per CDR3 protein. The sample has around 500,000 distinct CDR3 sequences; 22% are singletons. Germline V gene data show CDR1 as MGHRA and CDR2 as YSYEKL. This CDR3 contains 15 residues. With 6 bases removed from V and 5 bases from J, the gap between germline ends came to 20 bases.

The V and J genes are TRBV4-1 and TRBJ2-7, with D perhaps given as TRBD1 or TRBD2 (5 bases each). Sequenced input: blood. The receptor was isolated from a woman aged 65 to 85 with Graves' ophthalmopathy. CDR3 sequence (DNA): TGCGCCAGCAGGGGGGTATTGACAGACGCGGACGAGCAGTACTTC. It is translated as CASRGVLTDADEQYF.